A selection of T cell receptor beta chains follows, all from one sample in a study of cytomegalovirus exposure and HLA in healthy donors. Libraries were prepared by immunoSEQ multiplex PCR; TCRdb keeps only in-frame clonotypes and omits some of them. Here the sample spans about 130,000 clones, roughly 90% being singletons. Sequencing was performed on PBMCs. Every receptor here comes from a man between 25 and 39 years old in good health and CMV-seronegative. Both conserved end residues are part of each CDR3. The order of the fields is clone size, J gene, V gene, D gene, CDR3 protein, CDR3 DNA. A D gene is named only where the DNA matches it firmly. The size of a clone is reported for some rows only, either as once, few or many, or as a class for expanded clones.

size: once; J: TRBJ2-7; V: TRBV5-3; D: TRBD2; CDR3: CARSLGGLAGVVYEQYF; DNA: TGTGCCAGAAGCTTGGGGGGACTAGCGGGAGTTGTCTACGAGCAGTACTTC
size: .; J: TRBJ2-7; V: TRBV4-1; D: .; CDR3: CASSQELSGQPYEQYF; DNA: TGCGCCAGCAGCCAAGAACTTTCGGGACAACCCTACGAGCAGTACTTC
size: .; J: TRBJ2-1; V: TRBV27; D: TRBD2; CDR3: CATGLAGEVFF; DNA: TGTGCCACGGGACTAGCGGGAGAGGTGTTCTTC
size: few; J: TRBJ1-2; V: TRBV7-6; D: TRBD1; CDR3: CASSPAVPGQGIYGYTF; DNA: TGTGCCAGCAGCCCGGCGGTCCCGGGACAGGGTATCTATGGCTACACCTTC
size: few; J: TRBJ2-3; V: TRBV6-1; D: TRBD2; CDR3: CASSETAGGGTDTQYF; DNA: TGTGCCAGCAGTGAAACAGCGGGAGGTGGAACAGATACGCAGTATTTT
size: .; J: TRBJ1-6; V: TRBV4-1; D: .; CDR3: CASSQEGLGNNSPLHF; DNA: TGCGCCAGCAGCCAGGAGGGGCTGGGGAATAATTCACCCCTCCACTTT
size: .; J: TRBJ1-2; V: TRBV5-1; D: .; CDR3: CASSLARGDGYTF; DNA: TGCGCCAGCAGCTTAGCTAGGGGCGACGGCTACACCTTC
size: few; J: TRBJ2-7; V: TRBV5-1; D: TRBD1; CDR3: CASSLQGAWDEQYF; DNA: TGCGCCAGCAGCTTACAGGGGGCCTGGGACGAGCAGTACTTC
size: .; J: TRBJ2-2; V: TRBV5-1; D: .; CDR3: CASSPSGNTGELFF; DNA: TGCGCCAGCAGCCCCTCGGGGAACACCGGGGAGCTGTTTTTT
size: .; J: TRBJ2-2; V: TRBV27; D: TRBD1; CDR3: CATRAPLGTGRGRTGELFF; DNA: TGTGCCACCAGAGCTCCTTTAGGGACAGGGAGGGGACGGACCGGGGAGCTGTTTTTT
size: .; J: TRBJ2-1; V: TRBV6-4; D: .; CDR3: CASSVRLDSYNEQFF; DNA: TGTGCCAGCAGTGTCCGGCTAGACTCCTACAATGAGCAGTTCTTC
size: .; J: TRBJ2-1; V: TRBV7-9; D: .; CDR3: CASSLVEWLEKAYNEQFF; DNA: TGTGCCAGCAGCTTAGTAGAATGGCTAGAGAAAGCCTACAATGAGCAGTTCTTC
size: .; J: TRBJ1-5; V: TRBV7-9; D: TRBD1; CDR3: CASSSIRGPPLNQPQHF; DNA: TGTGCCAGCAGCTCGATCAGGGGGCCTCCGCTCAATCAGCCCCAGCATTTT
size: .; J: TRBJ1-1; V: TRBV19; D: .; CDR3: CASSITVWAFF; DNA: TGTGCCAGTAGTATTACTGTCTGGGCTTTCTTT
size: .; J: TRBJ2-7; V: TRBV5-5; D: TRBD1; CDR3: CASTGTIAGTGYYEQYF; DNA: TGTGCCAGCACCGGGACAATTGCGGGGACAGGGTACTACGAGCAGTACTTC
size: .; J: TRBJ1-2; V: TRBV7-9; D: .; CDR3: CASSAGDGYTF; DNA: TGTGCCAGCAGCGCAGGGGATGGCTACACCTTC
size: .; J: TRBJ2-7; V: TRBV10-3; D: TRBD2; CDR3: CAIRDPSGRYEQYF; DNA: TGTGCCATCAGGGACCCTAGCGGGAGATACGAGCAGTACTTC
size: .; J: TRBJ2-3; V: TRBV2; D: .; CDR3: CAAAPGRLNTQYF; DNA: TGTGCCGCAGCCCCAGGCAGGCTGAATACGCAGTATTTT
size: .; J: TRBJ2-1; V: TRBV27; D: TRBD2; CDR3: CASTFSSGRGSYNEQFF; DNA: TGTGCCAGCACCTTTTCTAGCGGGAGAGGCTCCTACAATGAGCAGTTCTTC
size: .; J: TRBJ2-7; V: TRBV30; D: TRBD2; CDR3: CAWSPGREYEQYF; DNA: TGTGCCTGGAGTCCAGGGAGGGAATACGAGCAGTACTTC
size: .; J: TRBJ2-1; V: TRBV5-4; D: .; CDR3: CASSLGTGAMGNEQFF; DNA: TGTGCCAGCAGCTTGGGGACGGGAGCGATGGGGAATGAGCAGTTCTTC
size: .; J: TRBJ2-7; V: TRBV27; D: .; CDR3: CANSPSAGGPYEQYF; DNA: TGTGCCAACAGTCCATCGGCGGGTGGGCCCTACGAGCAGTACTTC
size: .; J: TRBJ2-3; V: TRBV4-3; D: .; CDR3: CASSQDVPTSTDTQYF; DNA: TGCGCCAGCAGCCAAGATGTACCGACTAGCACAGATACGCAGTATTTT
size: once; J: TRBJ2-2; V: TRBV30; D: .; CDR3: CAWSFFSAVNTGELFF; DNA: TGTGCCTGGAGTTTCTTCTCCGCGGTGAACACCGGGGAGCTGTTTTTT
size: .; J: TRBJ1-1; V: TRBV30; D: .; CDR3: CAWASGDTEAFF; DNA: TGTGCCTGGGCATCAGGGGACACTGAAGCTTTCTTT
size: .; J: TRBJ2-1; V: TRBV6-6; D: .; CDR3: CASSKNREREQFF; DNA: TGTGCCAGCAGTAAAAACAGGGAGAGAGAGCAGTTCTTC
size: .; J: TRBJ2-5; V: TRBV13; D: TRBD2; CDR3: CASSFLAGGLQETQYF; DNA: TGTGCCAGCAGCTTCCTAGCGGGAGGCCTCCAAGAGACCCAGTACTTC
size: .; J: TRBJ2-2; V: TRBV7-6; D: TRBD2; CDR3: CASSRAGGQNTGELFF; DNA: TGTGCCAGCAGCCGAGCGGGAGGGCAGAACACCGGGGAGCTGTTTTTT
size: .; J: TRBJ2-2; V: TRBV7-2; D: .; CDR3: CASSLSVNTGELFF; DNA: TGTGCCAGCAGCTTAAGCGTCAACACCGGGGAGCTGTTTTTT
size: .; J: TRBJ1-2; V: TRBV5-4; D: .; CDR3: CASSLERLGYGYTF; DNA: TGTGCCAGCAGCTTGGAGCGGTTAGGCTATGGCTACACCTTC
size: .; J: TRBJ1-2; V: TRBV5-4; D: .; CDR3: CASSLSGLNYGYTF; DNA: TGTGCCAGCAGCTTATCAGGGCTTAACTATGGCTACACCTTC
size: .; J: TRBJ2-7; V: TRBV7-3; D: .; CDR3: CASSPQGGVREQYF; DNA: TGTGCCAGCAGCCCACAAGGAGGGGTCCGCGAGCAGTACTTC
size: .; J: TRBJ1-1; V: TRBV4-3; D: .; CDR3: CASSQERGSGQRPEAFF; DNA: TGCGCCAGCAGCCAAGAAAGGGGGTCCGGACAGAGACCTGAAGCTTTCTTT
size: once; J: TRBJ1-5; V: TRBV30; D: TRBD1; CDR3: CAWSAGTGSNQPQHF; DNA: TGTGCCTGGAGTGCCGGGACAGGGAGCAATCAGCCCCAGCATTTT
size: few; J: TRBJ2-5; V: TRBV10-3; D: TRBD2; CDR3: CAIREAGEQETQYF; DNA: TGTGCCATCCGGGAAGCGGGAGAGCAAGAGACCCAGTACTTC
size: .; J: TRBJ1-1; V: TRBV6-1; D: TRBD1; CDR3: CASSEPGQEKYTEAFF; DNA: TGTGCCAGCAGTGAACCGGGACAGGAAAAATACACTGAAGCTTTCTTT
size: .; J: TRBJ2-2; V: TRBV7-9; D: .; CDR3: CASSRWTANTGELFF; DNA: TGTGCCAGCAGCCGCTGGACAGCGAACACCGGGGAGCTGTTTTTT
size: .; J: TRBJ2-5; V: TRBV5-1; D: .; CDR3: CASSLGGSETQYF; DNA: TGCGCCAGCAGCTTGGGAGGGAGTGAGACCCAGTACTTC
size: .; J: TRBJ2-7; V: TRBV7-8; D: .; CDR3: CASSLARGGEAGYEQYF; DNA: TGTGCCAGCAGCTTAGCGCGTGGAGGGGAAGCTGGCTACGAGCAGTACTTC
size: .; J: TRBJ1-5; V: TRBV5-6; D: TRBD1; CDR3: CASSSGQGRQPQHF; DNA: TGTGCCAGCAGCTCTGGACAGGGGAGGCAGCCCCAGCATTTT
size: .; J: TRBJ2-7; V: TRBV4-1; D: .; CDR3: CASSQDQEQYF; DNA: TGCGCCAGCAGCCAAGATCAGGAGCAGTACTTC
size: .; J: TRBJ1-2; V: TRBV5-5; D: .; CDR3: CASSLIPSNYGYTF; DNA: TGTGCCAGCAGCTTAATTCCGTCTAACTATGGCTACACCTTC
size: .; J: TRBJ2-7; V: TRBV9; D: .; CDR3: CASKLVAFEQYF; DNA: TGTGCCAGTAAATTAGTTGCTTTCGAGCAGTACTTC
size: .; J: TRBJ1-3; V: TRBV27; D: TRBD1; CDR3: CASSFDRGSGNTIYF; DNA: TGTGCCAGCAGTTTTGACAGGGGGTCTGGAAACACCATATATTTT
size: .; J: TRBJ1-5; V: TRBV11-2; D: .; CDR3: CASSLGRDQPQHF; DNA: TGTGCCAGCAGCTTAGGACGGGATCAGCCCCAGCATTTT
size: .; J: TRBJ2-7; V: TRBV6-5; D: .; CDR3: CASSEALLWCAF; DNA: TGTGCCAGCAGTGAAGCGCTCCTTTGGTGTGCTTTC
size: .; J: TRBJ1-2; V: TRBV4-3; D: .; CDR3: CASSQKPGLYPPNYGYTF; DNA: TGCGCCAGCAGCCAAAAGCCGGGGTTGTATCCCCCTAACTATGGCTACACCTTC
size: once; J: TRBJ2-7; V: TRBV7-2; D: .; CDR3: CASSPAGTYEQYF; DNA: TGTGCCAGCAGCCCCGCGGGGACCTACGAGCAGTACTTC
size: .; J: TRBJ2-3; V: TRBV5-1; D: TRBD1; CDR3: CASSTGQGRATDTQYF; DNA: TGCGCCAGCAGCACCGGACAGGGGCGGGCAACAGATACGCAGTATTTT
size: .; J: TRBJ1-2; V: TRBV19; D: .; CDR3: CASSISGANYGYTF; DNA: TGTGCCAGTAGTATTTCAGGGGCTAACTATGGCTACACCTTC
size: .; J: TRBJ1-5; V: TRBV6-1; D: .; CDR3: CASMGPNGEPQHF; DNA: TGTGCCAGCATGGGCCCAAACGGGGAGCCCCAGCATTTT
size: .; J: TRBJ2-1; V: TRBV7-6; D: TRBD2; CDR3: CASSSLAGGPGDEQFF; DNA: TGTGCCAGCAGCTCCCTAGCGGGAGGGCCGGGGGATGAGCAGTTCTTC